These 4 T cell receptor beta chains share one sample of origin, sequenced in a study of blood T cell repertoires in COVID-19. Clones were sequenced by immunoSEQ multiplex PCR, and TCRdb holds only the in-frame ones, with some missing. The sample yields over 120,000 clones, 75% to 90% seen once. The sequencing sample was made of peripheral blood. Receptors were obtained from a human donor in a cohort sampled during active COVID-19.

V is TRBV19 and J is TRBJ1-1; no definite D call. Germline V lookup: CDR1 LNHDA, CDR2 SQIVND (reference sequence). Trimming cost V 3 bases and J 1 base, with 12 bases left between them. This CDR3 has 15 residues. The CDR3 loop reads CASSIWFDSNTEAFF. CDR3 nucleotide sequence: TGTGCCAGTAGTATCTGGTTTGACTCGAACACTGAAGCTTTCTTT.

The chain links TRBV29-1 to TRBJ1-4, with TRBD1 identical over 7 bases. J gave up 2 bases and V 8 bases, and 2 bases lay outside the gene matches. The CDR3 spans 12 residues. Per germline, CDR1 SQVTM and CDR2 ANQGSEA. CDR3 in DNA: TGCAGCTTCAGGGGGACTAATGAAAAACTGTTTTTT. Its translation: CSFRGTNEKLFF.

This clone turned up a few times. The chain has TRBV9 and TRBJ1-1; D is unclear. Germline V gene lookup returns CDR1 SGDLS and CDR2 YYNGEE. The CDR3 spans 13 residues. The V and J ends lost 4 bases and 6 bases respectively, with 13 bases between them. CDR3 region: CASSPAQVAEAFF. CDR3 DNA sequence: TGTGCCAGCAGCCCCGCCCAGGTGGCTGAAGCTTTCTTT.

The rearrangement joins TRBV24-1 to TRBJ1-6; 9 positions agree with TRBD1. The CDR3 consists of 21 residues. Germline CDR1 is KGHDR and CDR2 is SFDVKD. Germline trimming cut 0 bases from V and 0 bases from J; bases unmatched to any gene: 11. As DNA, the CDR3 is TGTGCCACCAGTGATTTGGGACAGGGGACCCTCCCGAGCTCCTATAATTCACCCCTCCACTTT. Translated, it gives CATSDLGQGTLPSSYNSPLHF.